Sequencing of this T cell receptor beta chain was carried out in a study of CD8 T cells in Susac syndrome. From blood CD8+ and CD4+ T cells, TCR beta sequences were generated. With random hexamers, about 0.5 to 1 ug RNA was reverse transcribed. The immunoSEQ assay covered 54 Vbeta and 13 Jbeta segments for CDR3. Each CDR3 protein is one row after TCRdb ran MiXCR on the immunoSEQ multiplex PCR reads. This repertoire shows 110,000 or so distinct CDR3 sequences, about nine tenths found once; its top ten account for 0.13% to 0.15%. Germline assignment: CDR1 SGHTA and CDR2 FQGNSA. V lost 4 bases, J lost 2 bases, and 16 bases lay in between. The CDR3 is made up of 16 amino acids.

This chain connects TRBV7-2 to TRBJ2-3; D possibly corresponds to TRBD2 (6 bases). Sequenced material: CD4+ T cells from PBMCs. The receptor was isolated from a human donor in good health. The CDR3 region has the DNA TGTGCCAGCAGCTCCTTTCCGGGGGTTTTCACAGATACGCAGTATTTT. Its protein is CASSSFPGVFTDTQYF.